These T cell receptor beta chains were read from a single sample in a study of shared clonotypes between healthy human individuals. Produced via immunoSEQ multiplex PCR; TCRdb's table is partial and in-frame only. Found here are over 2 million clones, about 90% of them singletons; the top ten hold roughly 0.34%. The sample consisted of naive CD4+ T cells from PBMCs. The receptors here all came from a man aged 18 to 29 in good health. Some clones in this sample may be carry-over from other donors' samples. CDR3s include the opening cysteine and the closing phenylalanine or tryptophan. The D gene is left open where the match is weak. Size is omitted from some rows. Given values are once, few, many or a class for expanded clones.

CDR3nt	CDR3aa	j_gene	d_gene	abundance	v_gene
TGTGCCAGCAGCCTGCTAGGGTATCGGACTGAAGCTTTCTTT	CASSLLGYRTEAFF	TRBJ1-1	.	.	TRBV5-5
TGTGCCAGCAGCGAACTCGGGCCCCAGCAGTACTTC	CASSELGPQQYF	TRBJ2-7	.	once	TRBV21-1
TGTGCCAGCAGCTCCACCTCCCTAGCGGGAGGCTACGAGCAGTACTTC	CASSSTSLAGGYEQYF	TRBJ2-7	TRBD2	.	TRBV7-3
TGTGCCAGCTCACCACTAGGAGACAGGGACGACGAGCAGTACTTC	CASSPLGDRDDEQYF	TRBJ2-7	TRBD1	.	TRBV18
TGTGCCAGCAGTTTGCCCGGGACAGGCGCTTTCTTT	CASSLPGTGAFF	TRBJ1-1	TRBD1	.	TRBV28
TGCGCCAGCAGCCATCAGCACAGGGGAGACTACGAGCAGTACTTC	CASSHQHRGDYEQYF	TRBJ2-7	TRBD1	.	TRBV4-1
TGTGCCAGCAGCTTAGCGACGACCCAGGCTAGCTCGAGGTTGTATGAGCAGTTCTTC	CASSLATTQASSRLYEQFF	TRBJ2-1	.	.	TRBV7-8
TGTGCCAGCCAGGCATATAGCAATCAGCCCCAGCATTTT	CASQAYSNQPQHF	TRBJ1-5	.	.	TRBV6-5
TGTGCCAGCACGAGGGGGGGCGGCGGCACAGATACGCAGTATTTT	CASTRGGGGTDTQYF	TRBJ2-3	.	.	TRBV28
TGTGCCAGCAGCCAAGCACTAGCGGGAGTGGCGTTCTACGAGCAGTACTTC	CASSQALAGVAFYEQYF	TRBJ2-7	TRBD2	once	TRBV4-2
TGTGCCAGCAGCTTTGGAGGTTGGAATGAGCAGTTCTTC	CASSFGGWNEQFF	TRBJ2-1	.	.	TRBV11-3
TGTGCCAGCTCACCCTCCCAGTTTTTGGGTTACGAGCAGTACTTC	CASSPSQFLGYEQYF	TRBJ2-7	.	.	TRBV18
TGTGCCAGCAGCTTAGAAGGTTTGAGCGGGGAGCTGTTTTTT	CASSLEGLSGELFF	TRBJ2-2	.	.	TRBV11-3
TGTGCCAGCAGTTTAGGGGGACAGGACCTCTATGGCTACACCTTC	CASSLGGQDLYGYTF	TRBJ1-2	TRBD1	.	TRBV28
TGTGCCAGCAGTTTGTGGGCAGTAATCAACTATGGCTACACCTTC	CASSLWAVINYGYTF	TRBJ1-2	.	.	TRBV28
TGTGCCAGCTCACCCGGCAGCCCGAACACTGAAGCTTTCTTT	CASSPGSPNTEAFF	TRBJ1-1	.	.	TRBV18
TGCGCCAGCAGCACATTAGCCGGGACAAGGACTTATGGCTACACCTTC	CASSTLAGTRTYGYTF	TRBJ1-2	.	.	TRBV5-1
TGTGCCAGCATCTCAGGGACACCGGCCCATGAGCAGTTCTTC	CASISGTPAHEQFF	TRBJ2-1	.	.	TRBV28
TGTGCCAGCAAACGTCCAGGGGGCCGGGAGACCCAGTACTTC	CASKRPGGRETQYF	TRBJ2-5	TRBD1	once	TRBV7-2
TGTGCCAGCAGTGGTCGTAGCGGGTCTCACCCCAAGGGGGAGCAGTACTTC	CASSGRSGSHPKGEQYF	TRBJ2-7	TRBD2	.	TRBV6-1
TGTGCCAGCGGCGACGCAGATACGCAGTATTTT	CASGDADTQYF	TRBJ2-3	.	.	TRBV5-4
TGTGCCAGCAGCGTTGATCACAATGAGCAGTTCTTC	CASSVDHNEQFF	TRBJ2-1	.	once	TRBV9
TGTGCCAGCAGTCCCCCCCGGCTAGCGGGAGGGACCCAGTACTTC	CASSPPRLAGGTQYF	TRBJ2-5	TRBD2	.	TRBV28
TGTGCCAGCAGACTACAGACGGGGCTTCAAAGAGATACGCAGTATTTT	CASRLQTGLQRDTQYF	TRBJ2-3	.	once	TRBV27
TGTGCCAGCAGCCCAGCTGATACGCAGTATTTT	CASSPADTQYF	TRBJ2-3	.	.	TRBV7-2
TGCAGCGTTCGGCGGGAGCAACAAGGGAGCGAGCAGTACTTC	CSVRREQQGSEQYF	TRBJ2-7	TRBD2	.	TRBV29-1
TGCGCCAGCAGAGACAGGGGGCATGAAAAACTGTTTTTT	CASRDRGHEKLFF	TRBJ1-4	TRBD1	.	TRBV5-1
TGTGCCAGCAGCTTAATTTCTGACGAGCAGTACTTC	CASSLISDEQYF	TRBJ2-7	.	.	TRBV7-9
TGTGCCAGCTCACGGAGCAGGGAAGGATACGAGCAGTACTTC	CASSRSREGYEQYF	TRBJ2-7	.	.	TRBV18
TGTGCCAGCTCACCACCGGCAGGGGGGGATTATGGCTACACCTTC	CASSPPAGGDYGYTF	TRBJ1-2	TRBD1	.	TRBV18
TGTGCCAGCAGCTGGGGACTAGCGGGAGATACGCAGTATTTT	CASSWGLAGDTQYF	TRBJ2-3	TRBD2	.	TRBV7-2
TGTGCCAGCAGCTCCCTCAGGCGGACAGATACGCAGTATTTT	CASSSLRRTDTQYF	TRBJ2-3	.	.	TRBV7-2
TGTGCCAGCAGTGAACACGGGAACAATGAGCAGTTCTTC	CASSEHGNNEQFF	TRBJ2-1	.	.	TRBV2
TGCGCCAGCAGCCCCGATCCAGCGGGAGTCACCTACGAGCAGTACTTC	CASSPDPAGVTYEQYF	TRBJ2-7	TRBD2	.	TRBV5-1
TGTGCCATCAGTGTAAGGGCGGGAGGCAATGAGCAGTTCTTC	CAISVRAGGNEQFF	TRBJ2-1	TRBD2	.	TRBV10-3
TGTGCCAGCAGTGAATTAGCGGGAGCTGTCATCTACGAGCAGTACTTC	CASSELAGAVIYEQYF	TRBJ2-7	TRBD2	.	TRBV6-1
TGCGCCAGCATCCCGGGACGGTCAGAGCTCTACAATGAGCAGTTCTTC	CASIPGRSELYNEQFF	TRBJ2-1	.	.	TRBV5-1
TGTGCCAGCAGCTTAACCGGGACAGGGGCCTCTAGGGCCAATGAGCAGTTCTTC	CASSLTGTGASRANEQFF	TRBJ2-1	TRBD1	.	TRBV7-2
TGTGCCTGGAGTACGACAGATACGCAGTATTTT	CAWSTTDTQYF	TRBJ2-3	.	.	TRBV30
TGCGCCAGCAGCCCGCCGACAGGCCCCTTGAACACTGAAGCTTTCTTT	CASSPPTGPLNTEAFF	TRBJ1-1	.	.	TRBV5-1
TGTGCCAGCAGTTCCTTTCTCAGGGGGGGCTATGGCTACACCTTC	CASSSFLRGGYGYTF	TRBJ1-2	TRBD1	.	TRBV6-1
TGCGCCAGCAGCCAAGCAGGATACTATGGCTACACCTTC	CASSQAGYYGYTF	TRBJ1-2	.	.	TRBV4-3
TGCAGCGTTGAAGGAGGGACCTCCTACAATGAGCAGTTCTTC	CSVEGGTSYNEQFF	TRBJ2-1	.	.	TRBV29-1
TGTGCCAGCAGTTTAAACCGGGTCAGCGGCTACACCTTC	CASSLNRVSGYTF	TRBJ1-2	.	.	TRBV28
TGTGCCAGCAGAACCAAGGACAGGGGGCGGTGGAATGAGCAGTTCTTC	CASRTKDRGRWNEQFF	TRBJ2-1	TRBD1	.	TRBV7-9
TGTGCCAGCAGCCCGGGACAGGGAGCCTCCTACGAGCAGTACTTC	CASSPGQGASYEQYF	TRBJ2-7	TRBD1	.	TRBV5-4
TGTGCCATCAAGGAGGCAGATACGCAGTATTTT	CAIKEADTQYF	TRBJ2-3	.	.	TRBV10-3
TGTGCCAGCAGCTACCCGGGACAGGGGAAACCTGAAGCTTTCTTT	CASSYPGQGKPEAFF	TRBJ1-1	TRBD1	.	TRBV6-5
TGTGCCAGTAGTCACCCCGGATCTGGGGCCAACGTCCTGACTTTC	CASSHPGSGANVLTF	TRBJ2-6	.	.	TRBV19
TGTGCCAGCGGGGGAATGCGGGACAGGGAATTCTACGAGCAGTACTTC	CASGGMRDREFYEQYF	TRBJ2-7	.	.	TRBV21-1
TGTGCCAGCAGCAAAGTTCCCCCCGTGTGTGGCGAGCAGTACTTC	CASSKVPPVCGEQYF	TRBJ2-7	.	once	TRBV21-1
TGTGCCAGCATCTCCGGGACTATCTCCTACGAGCAGTACTTC	CASISGTISYEQYF	TRBJ2-7	TRBD2	.	TRBV28
TGTGCCAGCAGCGTGACGGAGTATGGCTACACCTTC	CASSVTEYGYTF	TRBJ1-2	.	.	TRBV28